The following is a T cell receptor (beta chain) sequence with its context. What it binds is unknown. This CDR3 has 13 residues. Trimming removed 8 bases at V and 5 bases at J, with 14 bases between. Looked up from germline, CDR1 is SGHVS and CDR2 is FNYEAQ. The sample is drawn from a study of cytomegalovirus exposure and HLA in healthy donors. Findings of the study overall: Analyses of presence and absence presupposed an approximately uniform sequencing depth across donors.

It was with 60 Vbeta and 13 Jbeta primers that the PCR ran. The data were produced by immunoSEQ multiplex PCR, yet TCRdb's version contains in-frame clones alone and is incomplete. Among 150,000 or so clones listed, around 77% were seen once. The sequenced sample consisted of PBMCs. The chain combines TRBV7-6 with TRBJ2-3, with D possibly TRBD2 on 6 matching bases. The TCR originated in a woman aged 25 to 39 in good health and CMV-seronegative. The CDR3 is CASGAGGKDTQYF. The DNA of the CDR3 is TGTGCCAGCGGAGCCGGGGGAAAAGATACGCAGTATTTT. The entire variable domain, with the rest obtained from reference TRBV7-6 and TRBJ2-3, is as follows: GAGVSQSPRYKVTKRGQDVALRCDPISGHVSLYWYRQALGQGPEFLTYFNYEAQQDKSGLPNDRFSAERPEGSISTLTIQRTEQRDSAMYRCASGAGGKDTQYFGPGTRLTVL.